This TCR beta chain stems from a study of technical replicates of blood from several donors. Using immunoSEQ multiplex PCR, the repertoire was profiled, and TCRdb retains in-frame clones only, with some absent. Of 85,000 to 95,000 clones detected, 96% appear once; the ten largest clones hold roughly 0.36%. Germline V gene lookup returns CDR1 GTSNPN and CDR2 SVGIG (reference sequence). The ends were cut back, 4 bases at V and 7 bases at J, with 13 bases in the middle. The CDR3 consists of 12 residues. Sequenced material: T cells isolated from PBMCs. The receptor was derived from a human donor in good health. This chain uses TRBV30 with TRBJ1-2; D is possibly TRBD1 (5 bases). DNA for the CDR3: TGTGCCTGGAACTGGGACGGGAGTGGCTACACCTTC. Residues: CAWNWDGSGYTF.